The 17 T cell receptor beta chains listed next were all sequenced from one sample in a study of blood T cell repertoires in COVID-19. Clones were read by immunoSEQ multiplex PCR, and TCRdb kept only the in-frame ones, dropping some. This table has some 260,000 clones, around 88% appearing once. Specimen: peripheral blood. Receptor source: a woman in her twenties or thirties with COVID-19, enrolled during active disease.

The rearrangement links TRBV2 to TRBJ1-1; a weak D match, TRBD1 (6 bases). The V end was cut by 3 bases, the J end by 11 bases, with 22 bases between. Germline CDR1 and CDR2: SNHLY and FYNNEI. CDR3 size: 15 residues. The CDR3 nucleotides read TGTGCCAGCAGTGATCAATACCCGGGGGGGCAAAGGGCTTTCTTT. It translates to CASSDQYPGGQRAFF.

The chain uses TRBV11-2 and TRBJ1-1; D is uncertain. The CDR3 consists of 13 residues. Germline CDR1 reads SGHAT; CDR2 reads FQNNGV. V was clipped by 5 bases and J by 1 base, with 8 bases between them. For the CDR3, the DNA is TGTGCCAGCAGCCGAGGTAGGAACACTGAAGCTTTCTTT. Its protein is CASSRGRNTEAFF.

The chain uses TRBV29-1 and TRBJ2-1; TRBD1 agrees at 10 bases. Losses at the gene ends were 3 bases for V and 9 bases for J; bases not matched to a gene: 8. Germline lookup yields CDR1 SQVTM and CDR2 ANQGSEA. The CDR3 runs 14 residues. CDR3 coding DNA: TGCAGCGTTGATACGGGACAGGGGATAGGTGAGCAGTTCTTC. Translated: CSVDTGQGIGEQFF.

This chain links TRBV18 with TRBJ1-2; TRBD1 is a possible D gene (6 bases). Germline V CDR1 and CDR2: KGHSH, LQKENI. V shed 3 bases and J shed 4 bases, with 15 bases lying between them. This CDR3 spans 15 amino acids. The CDR3 bases are TGTGCCAGCTCACCGGGGGCCAGGGGCGGCTATGGCTACACCTTC. This codes for CASSPGARGGYGYTF.

V gene TRBV10-1 combines with J gene TRBJ2-3, with TRBD2 identical over 10 bases. V was pared by 6 bases and J by 5 bases, with 2 bases of the junction left unmatched. The CDR3 length is 13 residues. Looked up from germline, CDR1 is WNHNN and CDR2 is SYGVQD (reference sequence). CDR3 bases: TGCGCCAGCAGAACTAGCGGGGAAGATACGCAGTATTTT. Protein: CASRTSGEDTQYF.

V is TRBV28 and J is TRBJ2-2; D perhaps matches TRBD1 (5 bases). V was trimmed by 7 bases and J by 2 bases, leaving 17 bases between them. This CDR3 region has 16 residues. Germline V lookup: CDR1 MDHEN, CDR2 SYDVKM. CDR3 amino acids: CASNALGQGNTGELFF. The CDR3 coding sequence is TGTGCCAGCAACGCACTGGGGCAGGGAAACACCGGGGAGCTGTTTTTT.

This clone was detected only once. The genes are TRBV12-3 or TRBV12-4 and TRBJ1-1, with unresolved D. The CDR3 contains 13 residues. V gave up 3 bases and J gave up 4 bases, with 9 bases separating them. The DNA of the CDR3 is TGTGCCAGCAGTTTGGGGAGCCTCACTGAAGCTTTCTTT. Encoded protein: CASSLGSLTEAFF.

The V and J genes are TRBV21-1 and TRBJ2-1; TRBD2 is the table's D call and was not checked against the DNA. TRBV21-1 is termed a pseudogene. This CDR3 region has 12 residues. CDR3 bases: TGTGCCAGCACCCTAGCCGGCAATGAGCAGTTCTTC. Translated: CASTLAGNEQFF.

This chain links TRBV18 with TRBJ2-3, with 16 bases identical to TRBD2. Germline V CDR1 and CDR2: KGHSH, LQKENI. The CDR3 covers 18 residues. J was trimmed by 1 base and V by 3 bases; bases with no gene match: 4. DNA of the CDR3: TGTGCCAGCTCACCGGGACTAGCGGGGGGGCCGGGCACAGATACGCAGTATTTT. Translation gives CASSPGLAGGPGTDTQYF.

The CDR3 DNA reads as TGTGCCAGTAGTGTAGCGGGAGGGCCGAGGGATGAGCAGTTCTTC. Its protein product is CASSVAGGPRDEQFF. The gene calls are TRBV19 and TRBJ2-1; 11 bases line up with TRBD2. The germline V gene encodes CDR1 LNHDA and CDR2 SQIVND (reference sequence). This CDR3 has 15 residues. J gave up 8 bases and V 5 bases, and 8 bases lay outside the gene matches. Together with reference TRBV19 and TRBJ2-1, the CDR3 gives the full variable domain: DGGITQSPKYLFRKEGQNVTLSCEQNLNHDAMYWYRQDPGQGLRLIYYSQIVNDFQKGDIAEGYSVSREKKESFPLTVTSAQKNPTAFYLCASSVAGGPRDEQFFGPGTRLTVL.

This clone was detected only once. The chain links TRBV5-6 to TRBJ1-2, with no clear D. Looked up from germline, CDR1 is SGHDT and CDR2 is YYEEEE. The CDR3 runs to 14 residues. The V gene lost 2 bases and the J gene lost 3 bases, with 11 bases spanning the gap. CDR3 amino acids: CASSFRDLDYGYTF. The DNA of the CDR3 is TGTGCCAGCAGCTTTCGAGACTTAGACTATGGCTACACCTTC.

This sequence joins TRBV19 and TRBJ1-1, with TRBD1 identical over 8 bases. Germline CDR1 reads LNHDA; CDR2 reads SQIVND (reference sequence). Germline trimming cut 5 bases from V and 4 bases from J; bases unmatched to any gene: 3. The CDR3 contains 13 residues. The CDR3 protein is CASSQQGVTEAFF. CDR3 nucleotides: TGTGCCAGTAGTCAACAGGGGGTCACTGAAGCTTTCTTT.

The chain carries TRBV19 and TRBJ1-1, with D uncertain. Trimming took 6 bases from V and 3 from J, leaving 11 bases between them. The length of the CDR3 is 13 residues. Germline CDR1 LNHDA, CDR2 SQIVND (reference sequence). The DNA of the CDR3 is TGTGCCAGTAGGCCAATGGGCCACACTGAAGCTTTCTTT. The encoded protein is CASRPMGHTEAFF.

This chain joins TRBV6-5 and TRBJ1-2, with a possible D match to TRBD1 (6 bases). Looked up from germline, CDR1 is MNHEY and CDR2 is SVGAGI. V was shortened by 7 bases and J by 3 bases, with 15 bases between the two germline ends. This CDR3 has 14 amino acids. The CDR3 sequence is CASKGRGTYYGYTF. The CDR3 DNA follows: TGTGCCAGCAAGGGACGAGGGACATACTATGGCTACACCTTC.

The V and J genes are TRBV6-5 and TRBJ1-4, with 8 bases fitting TRBD1. The V gene end was trimmed by 2 bases and the J gene end by 8 bases; junction bases not matched to a gene: 7. CDR3 size: 15 residues. CDR1 and CDR2 (germline): MNHEY, SVGAGI. The CDR3 region is CASSYATGDHEKLFF. The CDR3 DNA reads as TGTGCCAGCAGTTACGCGACAGGGGACCACGAAAAACTGTTTTTT.

The genes are TRBV7-9 and TRBJ2-7; TRBD2 is a possible D gene (6 bases). Trimming took 5 bases from V and 3 from J, leaving 8 bases between them. Germline CDR1 SEHNR, CDR2 FQNEAQ (reference sequence). The CDR3 runs to 12 residues. This chain's CDR3 is CASSTTSYEQYF. CDR3 nucleotides: TGTGCCAGCAGCACGACTAGCTACGAGCAGTACTTC.

The V and J genes are TRBV5-5 and TRBJ2-3, with 7 positions matching TRBD1. Per germline, CDR1 SGHKS and CDR2 YYEKEE (reference sequence). There are 16 residues in the CDR3. The V gene end was trimmed by 1 base and the J gene end by 2 bases; junction bases not matched to a gene: 7. The CDR3 nucleotides read TGTGCCAGCAGCTTGTGGTGGGACAGTTACACAGATACGCAGTATTTT. Its translation: CASSLWWDSYTDTQYF.